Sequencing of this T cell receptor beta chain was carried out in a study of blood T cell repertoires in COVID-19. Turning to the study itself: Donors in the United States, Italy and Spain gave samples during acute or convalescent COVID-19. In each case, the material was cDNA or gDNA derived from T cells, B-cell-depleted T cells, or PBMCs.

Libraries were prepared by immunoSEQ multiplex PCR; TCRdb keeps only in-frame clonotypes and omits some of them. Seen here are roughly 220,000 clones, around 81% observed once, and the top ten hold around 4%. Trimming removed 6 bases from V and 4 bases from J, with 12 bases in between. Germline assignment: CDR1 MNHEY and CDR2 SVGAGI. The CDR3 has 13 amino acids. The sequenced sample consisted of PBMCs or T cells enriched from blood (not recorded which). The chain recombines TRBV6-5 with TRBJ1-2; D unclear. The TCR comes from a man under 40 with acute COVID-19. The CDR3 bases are TGTGCCAGCAGCCCACAGTCATTCTATGGCTACACCTTC. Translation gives CASSPQSFYGYTF.